By sample fraction, the clone carrying this T cell receptor (beta chain) is medium-sized. The antigen remains unidentified. This sample stems from a study of liver allograft versus peripheral blood T cells. Study-wide context: In transplanted livers, T cell receptor repertoires were compared with those found in the recipients' peripheral blood. Study conclusions and caveats: A difference was reportedly observed between T cell receptor repertoires inside liver allografts and those in peripheral blood.

This CDR3 spans 17 amino acids. From germline, CDR1 is KGHSH and CDR2 LQKENI. V dropped 4 bases and J dropped 4 bases, with 22 bases sitting between them. One entry per CDR3 protein results from TCRdb running MiXCR on the reads. The repertoire holds about 8,300 distinct CDR3 sequences, with around 19% as singletons. This sequence joins TRBV18 and TRBJ1-1; D is perhaps TRBD1 (5 bases). The TCR originated in a human patient who had a liver transplant. Some T cells could come from the graft donor. CDR3: CASSLTSRPARGTEAFF. The CDR3 DNA reads as TGTGCCAGCTCACTTACCTCCCGGCCAGCAAGGGGCACTGAAGCTTTCTTT.